Listed here is a single T cell receptor beta chain. Primers: 60 Vbeta forward and 13 Jbeta reverse. The assay was immunoSEQ multiplex PCR, and TCRdb's table has in-frame clones only and misses some. The data show approximately 150,000 clones, with 72% seen just once and about 2.5% held by the top ten. The record originates from a study of cytomegalovirus exposure and HLA in healthy donors. Germline CDR1 SGHRS, CDR2 YFSETQ. CDR3 length: 15 amino acids. V dropped 4 bases and J dropped 0 bases, with 8 bases sitting between them. The TCR comes from a human donor in good health. J is TRBJ2-6 and V is TRBV5-1; possible D gene TRBD1, 5 bases. Sequencing used PBMCs. The CDR3 is CASSPTASGANVLTF. CDR3 DNA sequence: TGCGCCAGCAGCCCGACAGCCTCTGGGGCCAACGTCCTGACTTTC.